The rows below give T cell receptor beta chains drawn from one sample of a study of identical twins. Via MiXCR, TCRdb re-called the 5' RACE reads, giving one row per CDR3 protein. The data hold some 250,000 distinct CDR3 sequences, with approximately 7.1% observed a single time. These data were also filed under a second study, of T cells expressing NK-cell markers.

The specimen sequenced was CD8+ T cells sorted from blood. The receptors here all came from a woman in her late teens or twenties in good health. Each CDR3 is given with its conserved first and last residue. A D gene is named only where the DNA matches it firmly. Part of the rows lack a size; the others show once, few, many or a class for expanded clones.

j_gene: TRBJ2-7; v_gene: TRBV29-1; abundance: many; d_gene: NA; len: 11; CDR3nt: TGCAGCGTCCAGGGGACGGGCGAGCAGTACTTC; CDR3aa: CSVQGTGEQYF
j_gene: TRBJ2-1; v_gene: TRBV11-2; abundance: NA; d_gene: NA; len: 15; CDR3nt: TGTGCCAGCAGCCCCCCCCGGGCCGGGGTTAATGAGCAGTTCTTC; CDR3aa: CASSPPRAGVNEQFF
j_gene: TRBJ2-3; v_gene: TRBV13; abundance: NA; d_gene: TRBD2; len: 16; CDR3nt: TGTGCCAGCCTAGCGGGGGGGCAAGGGAGCACAGATACGCAGTATTTT; CDR3aa: CASLAGGQGSTDTQYF
j_gene: TRBJ2-7; v_gene: TRBV3-1; abundance: many; d_gene: TRBD2; len: 15; CDR3nt: TGTGCCAGCAGCCCAGAGCGGGAGACCGGAAACGAGCAGTACTTC; CDR3aa: CASSPERETGNEQYF
j_gene: TRBJ2-5; v_gene: TRBV6-5; abundance: NA; d_gene: TRBD2; len: 12; CDR3nt: TGTGCCAGCGGGGGGGGGACGGAGACCCAGTACTTC; CDR3aa: CASGGGTETQYF
j_gene: TRBJ2-7; v_gene: TRBV30; abundance: NA; d_gene: TRBD2; len: 12; CDR3nt: TGTGCCTCGGAGCGGGATTCCTACGAGCAGTACTTC; CDR3aa: CASERDSYEQYF
j_gene: TRBJ2-7; v_gene: TRBV6-2/TRBV6-3; abundance: many; d_gene: NA; len: 12; CDR3nt: TGTGCCAGCAGTTTCCAGGGCTACGAGCAGTACTTC; CDR3aa: CASSFQGYEQYF
j_gene: TRBJ1-6; v_gene: TRBV7-6; abundance: few; d_gene: NA; len: 13; CDR3nt: TGTGCCAGCAGCTTATATGAGAATTCACCCCTCCACTTT; CDR3aa: CASSLYENSPLHF
j_gene: TRBJ2-1; v_gene: TRBV7-2; abundance: few; d_gene: NA; len: 13; CDR3nt: TGTGCCACCCAGGGTACCTCCTACAATGAGCAGTTCTTC; CDR3aa: CATQGTSYNEQFF
j_gene: TRBJ1-2; v_gene: TRBV12-3/TRBV12-4; abundance: many; d_gene: NA; len: 13; CDR3nt: TGTGCCAGCAGTTTCGACCTGTTCTATGGCTACACCTTC; CDR3aa: CASSFDLFYGYTF
j_gene: TRBJ2-1; v_gene: TRBV9; abundance: NA; d_gene: NA; len: 15; CDR3nt: TGTGCCAGCAGCTACGTCGGGGATCCTTCAACTGAGCAGTTCTTC; CDR3aa: CASSYVGDPSTEQFF
j_gene: TRBJ2-7; v_gene: TRBV5-6; abundance: few; d_gene: TRBD2; len: 15; CDR3nt: TGTGCCAGCAGCGTTGGGACTAGCGGAGCCTACGAGCAGTACTTC; CDR3aa: CASSVGTSGAYEQYF
j_gene: TRBJ2-7; v_gene: TRBV7-9; abundance: NA; d_gene: TRBD1; len: 12; CDR3nt: TGTGCCAGCGGGGGACAGGGCAACGAGCAGTACTTC; CDR3aa: CASGGQGNEQYF
j_gene: TRBJ2-1; v_gene: TRBV6-2/TRBV6-3; abundance: few; d_gene: TRBD2; len: 13; CDR3nt: TGTGCCAGCAGTTACGGACTAGCGGGGGTGAAGTTCTTC; CDR3aa: CASSYGLAGVKFF
j_gene: TRBJ1-2; v_gene: TRBV7-6; abundance: many; d_gene: NA; len: 14; CDR3nt: TGTGCCAGCAGCGATACTGACAGGACCTATGGCTACACCTTC; CDR3aa: CASSDTDRTYGYTF
j_gene: TRBJ2-5; v_gene: TRBV20-1; abundance: many; d_gene: NA; len: 15; CDR3nt: TGCAGTGCTAGTGAGCTAGCGCGTAAACAAGAGACCCAGTACTTC; CDR3aa: CSASELARKQETQYF
j_gene: TRBJ1-1; v_gene: TRBV20-1; abundance: many; d_gene: NA; len: 14; CDR3nt: TGCAGTGCTAGAGCTGGCGGGCTGGGCGGTGAAGCTTTCTTT; CDR3aa: CSARAGGLGGEAFF
j_gene: TRBJ2-2; v_gene: TRBV12-5; abundance: NA; d_gene: NA; len: 17; CDR3nt: TGTGCTAGTGGTTTCGGGTTGGGACTCCGGAACACCGGGGAGCTGTTTTTT; CDR3aa: CASGFGLGLRNTGELFF
j_gene: TRBJ2-1; v_gene: TRBV11-2; abundance: few; d_gene: TRBD1; len: 17; CDR3nt: TGTGCCAGCAGCTACCCCGGCTGGGACAGAACAAATGTGGAGCAGTTCTTC; CDR3aa: CASSYPGWDRTNVEQFF
j_gene: TRBJ2-2; v_gene: TRBV20-1; abundance: few; d_gene: NA; len: 14; CDR3nt: TGCAGTGCCCGATCGGGAGTTAACACCGGGGAGCTGTTTTTT; CDR3aa: CSARSGVNTGELFF
j_gene: TRBJ1-2; v_gene: TRBV9; abundance: NA; d_gene: NA; len: 15; CDR3nt: TGTGCCAGCAGCGCCTGGCAAATTGGGGGCTATGGCTACACCTTC; CDR3aa: CASSAWQIGGYGYTF
j_gene: TRBJ2-7; v_gene: TRBV15; abundance: few; d_gene: TRBD1; len: 14; CDR3nt: TGTGCCACCAGCAGTAGGACAGGGACCTACGAGCAGTACTTC; CDR3aa: CATSSRTGTYEQYF
j_gene: TRBJ2-2; v_gene: TRBV9; abundance: NA; d_gene: TRBD2; len: 14; CDR3nt: TGTGCCAGCACCACGGGGGGGCAGACCGGGGAGCTGTTTTTT; CDR3aa: CASTTGGQTGELFF
j_gene: TRBJ2-6; v_gene: TRBV6-5; abundance: few; d_gene: TRBD1; len: 17; CDR3nt: TGTGCCAGCAGTTATCTCGGGACAGGGACAGGGGCCAACGTCCTGACTTTC; CDR3aa: CASSYLGTGTGANVLTF
j_gene: TRBJ2-1; v_gene: TRBV25-1; abundance: NA; d_gene: TRBD1; len: 15; CDR3nt: TGTGCCAGCCGGTGGACAGGGGCGGCCAGCGATGAGCAGTTCTTC; CDR3aa: CASRWTGAASDEQFF
j_gene: TRBJ2-1; v_gene: TRBV7-8; abundance: NA; d_gene: NA; len: 15; CDR3nt: TGTGCCAGCAGCTTCTCTGAGGGGTTGTACAATGAGCAGTTCTTC; CDR3aa: CASSFSEGLYNEQFF
j_gene: TRBJ2-3; v_gene: TRBV24-1; abundance: NA; d_gene: TRBD2; len: 15; CDR3nt: TGTGCCACCAGTGACAAACGGGGGGTAGCAGATACGCAGTATTTT; CDR3aa: CATSDKRGVADTQYF
j_gene: TRBJ1-1; v_gene: TRBV6-2/TRBV6-3; abundance: many; d_gene: NA; len: 14; CDR3nt: TGTGCCAGCAAAAGGGGCCCGACCGGTACTGAAGCTTTCTTT; CDR3aa: CASKRGPTGTEAFF
j_gene: TRBJ1-2; v_gene: TRBV18; abundance: few; d_gene: NA; len: 14; CDR3nt: TGTGCCAGCTCACCAACCCGACTAAACTATGGCTACACCTTC; CDR3aa: CASSPTRLNYGYTF
j_gene: TRBJ2-3; v_gene: TRBV5-4; abundance: few; d_gene: TRBD1; len: 15; CDR3nt: TGTGCCAGCAGCTCCCCGACAGGGGAGGAAGATACGCAGTATTTT; CDR3aa: CASSSPTGEEDTQYF
j_gene: TRBJ1-2; v_gene: TRBV2; abundance: NA; d_gene: NA; len: 10; CDR3nt: TGTGCCGTCAAATCTATGGGCTACACCTTC; CDR3aa: CAVKSMGYTF
j_gene: TRBJ2-1; v_gene: TRBV12-3/TRBV12-4; abundance: many; d_gene: TRBD2; len: 14; CDR3nt: TGTGCCAGCAGTTTGGGCGGGAGGCCGAATGAGCAGTTCTTC; CDR3aa: CASSLGGRPNEQFF
j_gene: TRBJ2-3; v_gene: TRBV6-2/TRBV6-3; abundance: few; d_gene: TRBD2; len: 15; CDR3nt: TGTGCCAGCATCCCTAGCGGGGGCGTCACAGATACGCAGTATTTT; CDR3aa: CASIPSGGVTDTQYF
j_gene: TRBJ2-7; v_gene: TRBV12-3/TRBV12-4; abundance: NA; d_gene: TRBD2; len: 11; CDR3nt: TGTGCCAGCAGCTCACTAGCGGGCCCAGACTTC; CDR3aa: CASSSLAGPDF
j_gene: TRBJ2-1; v_gene: TRBV11-2; abundance: NA; d_gene: TRBD2; len: 15; CDR3nt: TGTGCCAGCAGCTTCGTGCTAGCGGGGTACAATGAGCAGTTCTTC; CDR3aa: CASSFVLAGYNEQFF
j_gene: TRBJ2-3; v_gene: TRBV9; abundance: few; d_gene: NA; len: 13; CDR3nt: TGTGCCAGCAGGGGATCAGGGACAGATACGCAGTATTTT; CDR3aa: CASRGSGTDTQYF
j_gene: TRBJ2-7; v_gene: TRBV11-2; abundance: few; d_gene: TRBD2; len: 16; CDR3nt: TGTGCCAGCAGCTTACTAGCGGGAGAGGCCTCCTACGAGCAGTACTTC; CDR3aa: CASSLLAGEASYEQYF
j_gene: TRBJ1-1; v_gene: TRBV20-1; abundance: many; d_gene: NA; len: 14; CDR3nt: TGCAGTGCTATACACCTGACGGCGAACACTGAAGCTTTCTTT; CDR3aa: CSAIHLTANTEAFF
j_gene: TRBJ1-2; v_gene: TRBV5-1; abundance: many; d_gene: NA; len: 15; CDR3nt: TGCGCCAGCAGCTTGAGGACCGAACTGAACTATGGCTACACCTTC; CDR3aa: CASSLRTELNYGYTF
j_gene: TRBJ1-3; v_gene: TRBV7-9; abundance: few; d_gene: TRBD1; len: 15; CDR3nt: TGTGCCAGCAGCTCGACAGGGGTTTCTGGAAACACCATATATTTT; CDR3aa: CASSSTGVSGNTIYF
j_gene: TRBJ2-2; v_gene: TRBV30; abundance: many; d_gene: NA; len: 13; CDR3nt: TGTGCCTGGAGTGTTACCCTTGGCGGGGAGCTGTTTTTT; CDR3aa: CAWSVTLGGELFF
j_gene: TRBJ2-7; v_gene: TRBV7-2; abundance: NA; d_gene: NA; len: 15; CDR3nt: TGTGCCAGCAGCGATAGTCCTAATCCCCCCTACGAGCAGTACTTC; CDR3aa: CASSDSPNPPYEQYF
j_gene: TRBJ2-7; v_gene: TRBV7-9; abundance: many; d_gene: NA; len: 13; CDR3nt: TGTGCCAGCAGCTTAGTCGGGGGCTACGAGCAGTACTTC; CDR3aa: CASSLVGGYEQYF
j_gene: TRBJ2-2; v_gene: TRBV4-1; abundance: few; d_gene: NA; len: 16; CDR3nt: TGCGCCAGCAGCCACCCCGGGACGGAGGGAACCGGGGAGCTGTTTTTT; CDR3aa: CASSHPGTEGTGELFF
j_gene: TRBJ1-1; v_gene: TRBV2; abundance: many; d_gene: TRBD1; len: 18; CDR3nt: TGTGCCAGCAGTGAAGATGTAGGGGGCTCCCTCTTGAACACTGAAGCTTTCTTT; CDR3aa: CASSEDVGGSLLNTEAFF
j_gene: TRBJ2-1; v_gene: TRBV20-1; abundance: few; d_gene: NA; len: 15; CDR3nt: TGCAGTGCCAGGACCGGGACGAGTCTATACAATGAGCAGTTCTTC; CDR3aa: CSARTGTSLYNEQFF
j_gene: TRBJ2-7; v_gene: TRBV9; abundance: NA; d_gene: NA; len: 15; CDR3nt: TGTGCCAGCAGCCCTGCGACGGGCAGCTCCTACGAGCAGTACTTC; CDR3aa: CASSPATGSSYEQYF